This TCR beta chain emerged from a study of shared clonotypes between healthy human individuals. The CDR3 loop spans 13 amino acids. Trimming removed 4 bases at V and 0 bases at J, with 6 bases between. CDR1 and CDR2 from the germline V gene are SNHLY and FYNNEI. The assay used deep level. Original processing methods: Without quality scores, immunoSEQ junctional reads could not be filtered like full-length reads. TCRdb's copy holds only in-frame clones and misses some; the assay was immunoSEQ multiplex PCR. That table is the source of V, J and clone size, and D and trimming were worked out from the DNA. The data show hundreds of thousands of clones, with around 79% seen just once and less than 15% held by the top ten.

The sequence was collected from a middle-aged woman in good health. Some clones in this sample may be carry-over from other donors' samples. The rearrangement uses TRBV2 and TRBJ2-5; D is undetermined. The material sequenced was PBMCs. CDR3 nucleotides: TGTGCCAGCAGTGTCGACAACCAAGAGACCCAGTACTTC. Protein: CASSVDNQETQYF.